This TCR beta chain was sequenced during a study of identical twins. The authors used template switching to add a universal primer site and gave cDNA unique molecular identifiers. TCRdb reprocessed the 5' RACE reads via MiXCR and lists one record per CDR3 protein. The sample has about 690,000 distinct CDR3 sequences, around 5.7% seen once. Sequenced: naive T cells sorted from blood. This receptor was identified in a man aged 18 to 30 in good health.

The CDR3 DNA follows: TGTGCCACCAGCTCTAGCGGGTTTTCCTACAATGAGCAGTTCTTC. This codes for CATSSSGFSYNEQFF. The chain uses TRBV24-1 and TRBJ2-1, with 8 positions matching TRBD2. Looked up from germline, CDR1 is KGHDR and CDR2 is SFDVKD. The CDR3 contains 15 residues. V lost 7 bases and J lost 1; bases outside the gene matches: 5.